These T cell receptor beta chains were read from a single sample in a study. TCRdb re-called the 5' RACE reads through MiXCR, storing one row per CDR3 protein. The sample lists nearly 55,000 distinct CDR3 sequences, around 24% occurring once. Sequencing used tumor-infiltrating naive CD4+ T cells sorted from the breast tumor. These receptors came from a female donor with breast cancer. Each CDR3 is given with its conserved first and last residue. D genes are given only for firm matches. Clone size is given for some rows only: seen once, a few or many times, or a class if the clone is expanded.

clone_size j_call d_call v_call cdr3_length cdr3_aa cdr3_nt
few TRBJ2-4 NA TRBV4-1 16 CASSHRGGLAKNIQYF TGCGCCAGCAGCCACCGAGGCGGATTAGCCAAAAACATTCAGTACTTC
NA TRBJ2-1 NA TRBV5-1 15 CASSFTGREYNEQFF TGCGCCAGCAGCTTCACAGGGAGAGAGTACAATGAGCAGTTCTTC
many TRBJ2-7 TRBD2 TRBV28 15 CASSSTSGRNYEQYF TGTGCCAGCAGCAGTACTAGCGGGCGTAACTACGAGCAGTACTTC
NA TRBJ2-1 NA TRBV5-1 13 CASSNSLTPEQFF TGCGCCAGCAGCAATTCTTTAACTCCTGAGCAGTTCTTC
many TRBJ1-1 NA TRBV6-5 14 CASSYAYSYTEAFF TGTGCCAGCAGTTACGCGTATTCTTACACTGAAGCTTTCTTT
few TRBJ2-3 NA TRBV7-2 15 CASSFRGDGADTQYF TGTGCCAGCAGCTTCAGGGGAGACGGGGCAGATACGCAGTATTTT
medium-sized TRBJ2-2 TRBD2 TRBV7-9 18 CASSLGTSGRANTGELFF TGTGCCAGCAGCTTAGGGACTAGCGGGAGAGCAAACACCGGGGAGCTGTTTTTT
many TRBJ2-1 NA TRBV20-1 14 CSAIAESSYNEQFF TGCAGTGCCATAGCGGAAAGCTCCTACAATGAGCAGTTCTTC
many TRBJ1-2 TRBD1 TRBV20-1 13 CSARGQGALGYTF TGCAGTGCTAGAGGACAGGGGGCGCTTGGCTACACCTTC
few TRBJ2-7 TRBD1 TRBV28 12 CASSRTGFEQYF TGTGCCAGCAGCCGGACAGGGTTCGAGCAGTACTTC
NA TRBJ1-1 TRBD1 TRBV12-3/TRBV12-4 13 CASRQGLNTEAFF TGTGCCAGCAGACAGGGGCTGAACACTGAAGCTTTCTTT
NA TRBJ1-5 NA TRBV20-1 13 CSAPNRVNQPQHF TGCAGTGCTCCCAACAGGGTTAATCAGCCCCAGCATTTT
NA TRBJ1-2 NA TRBV7-2 13 CASRGGSNYGYTF TGTGCCAGCAGGGGAGGGAGCAACTATGGCTACACCTTC
NA TRBJ1-1 TRBD1 TRBV28 17 CASSPRGFSHRGTEAFF TGTGCCAGCAGCCCACGAGGGTTCTCTCACAGGGGCACTGAAGCTTTCTTT
many TRBJ2-3 NA TRBV5-1 12 CASSLGIDTQYF TGCGCCAGCAGCTTGGGGATAGATACGCAGTATTTT
NA TRBJ2-7 NA TRBV11-3 15 CASSLGAGLSYEQYF TGTGCCAGCAGCTTAGGGGCAGGTCTGTCCTACGAGCAGTACTTC
many TRBJ1-4 NA TRBV20-1 12 CSAPGEGEKLFF TGCAGTGCACCAGGGGAGGGTGAAAAACTGTTTTTT
many TRBJ1-1 TRBD1 TRBV5-1 13 CASDPGQGIGAFF TGCGCCAGCGATCCGGGACAGGGGATAGGGGCTTTCTTT
few TRBJ2-1 TRBD2 TRBV4-3 14 CASSPGGSYNEQFF TGCGCCAGCAGCCCGGGGGGGAGCTACAATGAGCAGTTCTTC
NA TRBJ2-3 NA TRBV7-8 14 CASSSGRSTDTQYF TGTGCCAGCAGTTCCGGTCGGTCCACAGATACGCAGTATTTC
NA TRBJ2-1 TRBD2 TRBV4-1 15 CASSGLAGVEGEQFF TGCGCCAGCAGCGGCCTAGCGGGAGTAGAAGGTGAGCAGTTCTTC
few TRBJ1-1 NA TRBV20-1 14 CSARVKAVNTEAFF TGCAGTGCTAGAGTGAAGGCGGTGAACACTGAAGCTTTCTTT
medium-sized TRBJ1-2 NA TRBV5-1 13 CASSSDGDYGYTF TGCGCCAGCAGCTCGGACGGCGACTATGGCTACACCTTC
NA TRBJ2-1 NA TRBV6-1 18 CASSERLVGGPTYNEQFF TGTGCCAGCAGTGAAAGGCTAGTGGGAGGCCCTACCTACAATGAGCAGTTCTTC
many TRBJ2-3 NA TRBV7-2 12 CASSKTTDTQYF TGTGCCAGCAGCAAAACCACAGATACGCAGTATTTT
NA TRBJ2-7 TRBD2 TRBV29-1 13 CSVPGLADYEQYF TGCAGCGTTCCGGGACTAGCAGATTACGAGCAGTACTTC
NA TRBJ2-7 NA TRBV4-2 13 CASSHRTDYEQYF TGTGCCAGCAGCCACAGGACTGATTACGAGCAGTACTTC
NA TRBJ2-1 TRBD2 TRBV7-7 16 CASSLGAGTSVGEQFF TGTGCTAGCAGCTTGGGGGCCGGGACTAGCGTGGGCGAGCAGTTCTTC
few TRBJ2-2 NA TRBV5-1 12 CASSLGPGELFF TGCGCCAGCAGCTTGGGTCCCGGGGAGCTGTTTTTT
NA TRBJ1-6 NA TRBV14 14 CASSHRAYNSPLHF TGTGCCAGCAGCCACAGGGCTTATAATTCACCCCTCCACTTT
many TRBJ2-6 NA TRBV7-9 14 CASSLVRGANVLTF TGTGCCAGCAGCTTAGTTCGTGGGGCCAACGTCCTGACTTTC
NA TRBJ2-3 NA TRBV6-1 13 CASSPPPGDTQYF TGTGCCAGCAGCCCGCCCCCCGGAGATACGCAGTATTTT
few TRBJ1-2 NA TRBV7-2 14 CASSLSGRGRGYTF TGTGCCAGCAGCTTATCAGGTCGGGGACGTGGCTACACCTTC
NA TRBJ2-1 NA TRBV6-2/TRBV6-3 15 CASIEPTGPGGEQFF TGTGCCAGCATCGAACCGACCGGGCCCGGGGGTGAGCAGTTCTTC
few TRBJ1-1 TRBD1 TRBV3-1 14 CASSRAGGNTEAFF TGTGCCAGCAGCCGAGCAGGGGGGAACACTGAAGCTTTCTTT
few TRBJ1-1 NA TRBV9 16 CASSVGILEVNTEAFF TGTGCCAGCAGCGTAGGAATTCTGGAAGTCAACACTGAAGCTTTCTTT
many TRBJ2-7 NA TRBV29-1 12 CSVRRGSYEQYF TGCAGCGTTCGGCGGGGCTCCTACGAGCAGTACTTC
NA TRBJ1-5 NA TRBV15 15 CATSGVTGFDQPQHF TGTGCCACCAGCGGAGTCACAGGGTTTGATCAGCCCCAGCATTTT
many TRBJ1-1 TRBD1 TRBV5-1 17 CASSDVGTGGVFPEAFF TGCGCCAGCAGCGATGTAGGGACAGGGGGCGTATTCCCTGAAGCTTTCTTT
NA TRBJ2-5 TRBD2 TRBV5-1 15 CASSYTSGGGETQYF TGCGCCAGCAGCTATACTAGCGGGGGAGGGGAGACCCAGTACTTC
many TRBJ2-7 TRBD1 TRBV27 16 CASSKPGQGKVGEQYF TGTGCCAGCAGTAAACCGGGACAGGGGAAAGTTGGCGAGCAGTACTTC
many TRBJ1-2 NA TRBV6-1 14 CASSTHTRVEGYTF TGTGCCAGCAGCACTCACACCAGAGTTGAGGGCTACACCTTC
few TRBJ1-4 TRBD1 TRBV6-2/TRBV6-3 15 CASSTRTGSDEKLFF TGTGCCAGCAGTACAAGGACAGGGTCTGATGAAAAACTGTTTTTT
few TRBJ1-2 NA TRBV27 14 CASTPRGANYGYTF TGTGCCAGCACCCCGAGGGGGGCTAACTATGGCTACACCTTC
NA TRBJ1-1 TRBD1 TRBV20-1 14 CSARDPRQGSEAFF TGCAGTGCTAGAGATCCCCGACAGGGGTCTGAAGCTTTCTTT
NA TRBJ2-1 NA TRBV29-1 14 CSVEGTSTGDEQFF TGCAGCGTTGAGGGAACCTCCACGGGGGATGAGCAGTTCTTC
once TRBJ2-3 NA TRBV4-1 15 CASSQDPSFADTQYF TGCGCCAGCAGCCAAGATCCTAGCTTCGCAGATACGCAGTATTTT
few TRBJ2-5 NA TRBV19 15 CASSRGGGVGETQYF TGTGCCAGTAGTCGAGGAGGGGGCGTCGGGGAGACCCAGTACTTC
NA TRBJ2-7 TRBD1 TRBV20-1 13 CRATGQGGYEQYF TGCAGGGCTACAGGACAGGGGGGCTACGAGCAGTACTTC
few TRBJ1-2 TRBD1 TRBV6-5 14 CASSYTGEVNGYTF TGTGCCAGCAGTTACACAGGGGAGGTCAATGGCTACACCTTC
NA TRBJ2-3 NA TRBV5-1 13 CASSLPISDTQYF TGCGCCAGCAGCTTGCCCATTTCAGATACGCAGTATTTT
many TRBJ1-5 NA TRBV12-3/TRBV12-4 15 CASSLPGVPRQPQHF TGTGCCAGCAGTTTACCAGGGGTCCCCCGTCAGCCCCAGCATTTT
medium-sized TRBJ1-6 TRBD1 TRBV11-2 13 CASRTGGGSPLHF TGTGCCAGCCGCACAGGGGGAGGATCACCCCTCCACTTT